These 20 T cell receptor beta chains share one sample of origin, sequenced in a study of cytomegalovirus exposure and HLA in healthy donors. PCR was performed using 60 Vbeta and 13 Jbeta primers. Libraries were prepared by immunoSEQ multiplex PCR; TCRdb keeps only in-frame clonotypes and omits some of them. The sample contains some 120,000 clones, roughly 80% of which appear only once. The sequencing input was PBMCs. The source of these receptors is a male donor in good health and CMV-seropositive.

The chain links TRBV5-1 to TRBJ2-3; 11 nucleotides align to TRBD1. The ends lost 4 bases at V and 5 bases at J; junction bases unmatched: 6. Germline lookup yields CDR1 SGHRS and CDR2 YFSETQ. The CDR3 loop spans 15 amino acids. The CDR3 DNA is TGCGCCAGCAGCCCCGGGACAGGGGGTCGAGATACGCAGTATTTT. Residues: CASSPGTGGRDTQYF.

The chain joins TRBV4-3 to TRBJ2-6, with no clear D. CDR1 LGHNA and CDR2 YSLEER come from the germline V gene. The V and J ends lost 4 bases and 5 bases respectively, with 18 bases between them. The CDR3 runs to 17 residues. CDR3 coding DNA: TGCGCCAGCAGCCGCCTAACCCTAAGTGACTGGGCCAACGTCCTGACTTTC. Amino acid sequence: CASSRLTLSDWANVLTF.

The chain links TRBV6-1 to TRBJ1-6; 8 nucleotides align to TRBD1. The CDR3 extends over 14 amino acids. CDR1 MNHNS and CDR2 SASEGT come from the germline V gene. With V trimmed by 7 bases and J by 9 bases, 8 bases remained unmatched. The CDR3 reads CASTKGQEGSPLHF. In DNA, the CDR3 is TGTGCCAGCACTAAGGGACAGGAGGGTTCACCCCTCCACTTT.

The rearrangement links TRBV5-1 to TRBJ2-6, with D unresolved. Per the germline V gene, CDR1 is SGHRS and CDR2 is YFSETQ. Trimming left V 3 bases short and J 2 bases short, with 9 bases between. The CDR3 has 15 amino acids. In nucleotides, the CDR3 is TGCGCCAGCAGCTCCCTTAACACTGGGGCCAACGTCCTGACTTTC. Its protein product is CASSSLNTGANVLTF.

This clone was recorded once. The chain carries TRBV5-1 and TRBJ1-2; the match to TRBD1 covers 9 bases. CDR1 and CDR2 from the germline V gene are SGHRS and YFSETQ. The CDR3 contains 14 residues. J lost 6 bases, V lost 4 bases, and 7 bases had no gene match. Written as DNA, the CDR3 is TGCGCCAGCAGCGGGGGAACAGGGGGCCATGGCTACACCTTC. Protein product: CASSGGTGGHGYTF.

Remarks on this clone: Relative to the germline gene, one junction end is altered; a read error may explain this. V is TRBV7-9 and J is TRBJ2-7, with 9 bases matching TRBD1. Germline assignment: CDR1 SEHNR and CDR2 FQNEAQ (reference sequence). The CDR3 covers 15 residues. The CDR3: CSSSLVTGGSEEQYF. The CDR3 DNA sequence: TGTTCCAGCAGCCTAGTGACAGGGGGGTCGGAGGAGCAGTACTTT.

This clone was found a few times. The rearrangement links TRBV30 to TRBJ2-5; D may be TRBD2 (7 bases). Germline V CDR1 and CDR2: GTSNPN, SVGIG (reference sequence). The CDR3 totals 15 residues. V dropped 2 bases and J dropped 0 bases, with 13 bases sitting between them. CDR3 coding DNA: TGTGCCTGGAGTCTGGTCGGGGGGCACCAAGAGACCCAGTACTTC. Encoded protein: CAWSLVGGHQETQYF.

The chain carries TRBV27 and TRBJ2-3; D is ambiguous. V was shortened by 2 bases and J by 0 bases, with 6 bases between the two germline ends. Germline lookup yields CDR1 MNHEY and CDR2 SMNVEV (reference sequence). The CDR3 contains 14 residues. As DNA, the CDR3 is TGTGCCAGCAGTTTAGCGGCCAGCACAGATACGCAGTATTTT. The encoded protein is CASSLAASTDTQYF.

The chain employs TRBV6-5 and TRBJ1-1; possibly TRBD1 for D (5 bases). Trimming took 0 bases from V and 1 from J, leaving 9 bases between them. In germline, CDR1 is MNHEY, CDR2 SVGAGI. CDR3 length: 15 amino acids. CDR3 bases: TGTGCCAGCAGTTACTCGTGGGGGGGGAACACTGAAGCTTTCTTT. This encodes CASSYSWGGNTEAFF.

The chain employs TRBV7-9 and TRBJ2-7; TRBD2 matches at 7 bases. The CDR3 extends over 13 amino acids. V lost 8 bases to trimming and J lost 3 bases; unmatched junction nucleotides: 7. The V gene's germline CDR1 is SEHNR and CDR2 FQNEAQ (reference sequence). CDR3 loop: CASGLGEGYEQYF. The DNA for the CDR3 is TGTGCCAGCGGCCTGGGGGAGGGCTACGAGCAGTACTTC.

The chain employs TRBV27 and TRBJ1-4; D might be TRBD1 (6 bases). V gave up 8 bases and J gave up 3 bases, with 16 bases separating them. Germline V gene lookup returns CDR1 MNHEY and CDR2 SMNVEV (reference sequence). The CDR3 length is 15 residues. The CDR3 nucleotides are TGTGCCAGCGCCCCGGGGGGGCAGCCTAATGAAAAACTGTTTTTT. Residues: CASAPGGQPNEKLFF.

This clone was seen more than once but under ten times. J is TRBJ2-5 and V is TRBV15, with TRBD1 identical over 8 bases. CDR3 length: 12 amino acids. Germline CDR1 reads LNHNV; CDR2 reads YYDKDF (reference sequence). The CDR3 spells CAAGGSLETQYF. CDR3 in DNA: TGTGCGGCAGGGGGCAGTTTAGAGACCCAGTACTTC.

The V and J genes are TRBV7-2 and TRBJ1-2; D uncertain. CDR1 is SGHTA and CDR2 is FQGNSA in the germline V gene. This CDR3 comprises 12 residues. Trimming took off 1 base at V and 6 bases at J, with 6 bases between the two ends. The CDR3 loop is CASSLERNGYTF. In DNA, the CDR3 is TGTGCCAGCAGCTTAGAGCGGAATGGCTACACCTTC.

This clone was seen a single time. The CDR3 sequence is CASSIDGRVGQNTEAFF. CDR3 nucleotide sequence: TGTGCCAGCAGCATAGACGGGCGGGTGGGTCAGAACACTGAAGCTTTCTTT. This chain connects TRBV7-9 to TRBJ1-1; D not resolved. With 5 bases removed from V and 1 base from J, the gap between germline ends came to 20 bases. The germline V gene encodes CDR1 SEHNR and CDR2 FQNEAQ (reference sequence). The CDR3 length is 17 residues.

The CDR3 spells CASSPPPSIYNEQFF. Written as DNA, the CDR3 is TGCGCCAGCAGTCCCCCTCCGTCTATCTACAATGAGCAGTTCTTC. The rearrangement uses TRBV10-2 and TRBJ2-1; D remains unclear. V lost 5 bases and J lost 3, with 14 bases in between. The CDR3 loop spans 15 amino acids. Germline-derived CDR1 and CDR2 are WSHSY and SAAADI.

As to this clone: Other DNA sequences from this sample encode an identical CDR3 as well. The genes are TRBV4-3 and TRBJ1-1; weak D call: TRBD1 (6 bases). The germline V gene encodes CDR1 LGHNA and CDR2 YSLEER. There are 14 residues in the CDR3. The V end was cut by 4 bases, the J end by 7 bases, with 16 bases between. This CDR3 reads CASSRAGAGGEAFF. The CDR3 coding sequence is TGCGCCAGCAGCCGCGCGGGGGCCGGAGGTGAAGCTTTCTTT.

The rearrangement joins TRBV6-5 to TRBJ1-2; D might be TRBD1 (5 bases). Trimming shortened V by 0 bases and J by 6 bases, and 11 bases separated the two germline ends. From germline, CDR1 is MNHEY and CDR2 SVGAGI. This CDR3 has 14 residues. The CDR3 DNA sequence: TGTGCCAGCAGTTACTCGAGCCAGGGAAATGGCTACACCTTC. This gives the protein CASSYSSQGNGYTF.

The J gene is TRBJ1-1, the V gene TRBV28, with D maybe TRBD1 (5 bases). The CDR3 contains 16 residues. Looked up from germline, CDR1 is MDHEN and CDR2 is SYDVKM. Trimming pared 3 bases from V and 1 base from J, leaving 15 bases between. The CDR3 spells CASSFMSKGANTEAFF. The CDR3, as DNA: TGTGCCAGCAGTTTTATGTCCAAAGGGGCGAACACTGAAGCTTTCTTT.

CDR3 sequence reads: CASSQRTGLAVSEQYF. Written as DNA, the CDR3 is TGCGCCAGCAGCCAGAGGACGGGACTAGCGGTTTCCGAGCAGTACTTC. This rearrangement joins TRBV4-3 to TRBJ2-7, with 11 bases lining up with TRBD2. The CDR3 has 16 amino acids. Germline-derived CDR1 and CDR2 are LGHNA and YSLEER. After removal of 3 bases from V and 6 bases from J, the junction contained 10 bases not matched to a gene.

This chain uses TRBV9 with TRBJ2-7, with 13 bases identical to TRBD2. The CDR3 runs 15 residues. V lost 3 bases, J lost 2 bases, and 2 bases stayed unmatched. Germline CDR1 reads SGDLS; CDR2 reads YYNGEE. CDR3 sequence: CASSGGLAGAYEQYF. Here the CDR3 DNA reads TGTGCCAGCAGCGGCGGACTAGCGGGAGCCTACGAGCAGTACTTC.